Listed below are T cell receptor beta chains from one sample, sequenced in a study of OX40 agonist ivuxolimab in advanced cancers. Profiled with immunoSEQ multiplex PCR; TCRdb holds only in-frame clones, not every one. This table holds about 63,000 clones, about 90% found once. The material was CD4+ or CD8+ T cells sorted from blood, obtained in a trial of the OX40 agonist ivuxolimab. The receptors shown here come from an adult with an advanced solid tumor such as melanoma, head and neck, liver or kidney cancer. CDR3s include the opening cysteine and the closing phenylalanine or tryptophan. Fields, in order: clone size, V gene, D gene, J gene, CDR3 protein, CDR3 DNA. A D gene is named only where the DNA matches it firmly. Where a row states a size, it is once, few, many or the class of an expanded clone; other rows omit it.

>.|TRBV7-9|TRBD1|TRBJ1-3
CASSWGQGWNTIYF
TGTGCCAGCAGCTGGGGACAGGGGTGGAACACCATATATTTT
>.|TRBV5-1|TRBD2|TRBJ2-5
CASSFSAGGFQETQYF
TGCGCCAGCAGCTTCTCAGCGGGGGGGTTCCAAGAGACCCAGTACTTC
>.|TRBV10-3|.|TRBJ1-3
CAISESTGRGNTIYF
TGTGCCATCAGTGAGTCAACAGGTAGAGGAAACACCATATATTTT
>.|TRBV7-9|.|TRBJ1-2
CASSLGVINYGYTF
TGTGCCAGCAGCTTAGGGGTAATAAACTATGGCTACACCTTC
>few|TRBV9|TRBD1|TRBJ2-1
CASSVGQGPYNEQFF
TGTGCCAGCAGCGTAGGACAGGGACCCTACAATGAGCAGTTCTTC
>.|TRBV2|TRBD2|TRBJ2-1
CASSEADELAEIYNEQFF
TGTGCCAGCAGTGAAGCGGACGAACTAGCGGAGATATACAATGAGCAGTTCTTC
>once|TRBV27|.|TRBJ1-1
CASSPNLGSTEAFF
TGTGCCAGCAGTCCCAATTTGGGATCCACTGAAGCTTTCTTT
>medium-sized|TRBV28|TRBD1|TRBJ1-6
CASSFDRASPLHF
TGTGCCAGCAGTTTCGACAGGGCTTCACCCCTCCACTTT
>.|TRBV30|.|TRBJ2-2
CAWSVGVAKTGELFF
TGTGCCTGGAGTGTAGGTGTGGCGAAGACCGGGGAGCTGTTTTTT
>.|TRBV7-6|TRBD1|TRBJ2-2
CASSLAGTGPGELFF
TGTGCCAGCAGCTTAGCCGGGACAGGGCCCGGGGAGCTGTTTTTT
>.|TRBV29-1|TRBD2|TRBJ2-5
CSVEVPSGIGETQYF
TGCAGCGTTGAGGTGCCTAGCGGGATTGGGGAGACCCAGTACTTC
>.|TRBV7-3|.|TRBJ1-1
CASSLSLGPRTEAFF
TGTGCCAGCAGCTTATCGTTAGGGCCACGGACTGAAGCTTTCTTT
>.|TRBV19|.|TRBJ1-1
CASSPSANTEAFF
TGTGCCAGTAGTCCATCAGCGAACACTGAAGCTTTCTTT
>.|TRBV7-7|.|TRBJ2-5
CASSLTLGGPETQYF
TGTGCTAGCAGCTTAACCCTGGGGGGACCGGAGACCCAGTACTTC
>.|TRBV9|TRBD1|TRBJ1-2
CASSPDLWTGATGYTF
TGTGCCAGCAGCCCAGATTTATGGACAGGGGCTACCGGCTACACCTTC
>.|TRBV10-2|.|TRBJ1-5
CASSAGDASSQPQHF
TGCGCCAGCAGTGCCGGGGACGCTAGTTCTCAGCCCCAGCATTTT
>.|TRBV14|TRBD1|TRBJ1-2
CASSQGDRVGYGYTF
TGTGCCAGCAGCCAAGGTGACAGGGTAGGATATGGCTACACCTTC
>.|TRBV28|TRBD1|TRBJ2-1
CASSLMTGSYEQFF
TGTGCCAGCAGTTTAATGACAGGGAGTTATGAGCAGTTCTTC
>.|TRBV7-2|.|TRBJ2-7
CASSPPSYEQYF
TGTGCCAGCAGCCCTCCCTCCTACGAGCAGTACTTC
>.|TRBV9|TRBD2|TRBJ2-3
CASSPGTSGGRGFPDTQYF
TGTGCCAGCAGCCCCGGGACTAGCGGGGGACGGGGCTTCCCAGATACGCAGTATTTT
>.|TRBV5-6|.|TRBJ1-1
CASSGTGSGDTEAFF
TGTGCCAGCAGCGGTACAGGGAGTGGTGACACTGAAGCTTTCTTT
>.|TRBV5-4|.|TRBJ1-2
CASSLEGQGLGGYTF
TGTGCCAGCAGCTTGGAGGGACAAGGGTTAGGCGGCTACACCTTC
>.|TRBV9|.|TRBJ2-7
CASSVALGRRSYEQYF
TGTGCCAGCAGCGTAGCTCTGGGACGGAGATCCTACGAGCAGTACTTC
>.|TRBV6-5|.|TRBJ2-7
CASSYGGVGNLYEQYF
TGTGCCAGCAGTTACGGGGGTGTGGGTAACCTCTACGAGCAGTACTTC
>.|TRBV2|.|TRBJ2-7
CASSVSQMTSYEQYF
TGTGCCAGCAGTGTCAGCCAGATGACCTCCTACGAGCAGTACTTC
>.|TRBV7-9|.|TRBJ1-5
CASSLTLNQPQHF
TGTGCCAGCAGCTTAACATTAAATCAGCCCCAGCATTTT
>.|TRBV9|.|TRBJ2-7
CASSVNNYEQYF
TGTGCCAGCAGCGTAAATAACTACGAGCAGTACTTC
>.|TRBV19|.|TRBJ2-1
CASSIQDGHNEQFF
TGTGCCAGTAGTATACAGGACGGCCACAATGAGCAGTTCTTC
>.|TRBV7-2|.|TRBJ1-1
CASSLGATSRTEAFF
TGTGCCAGCAGCTTAGGAGCCACATCTCGGACTGAAGCTTTCTTT
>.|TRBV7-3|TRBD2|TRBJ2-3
CASSLWLAGRADTQYF
TGTGCCAGCAGCTTATGGCTAGCGGGGAGGGCAGATACGCAGTATTTT
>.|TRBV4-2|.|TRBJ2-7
CASSQVGAVSRPYEQYF
TGTGCCAGCAGCCAAGTTGGAGCGGTTTCGAGGCCCTACGAGCAGTACTTC
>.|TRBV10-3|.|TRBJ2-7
CAISIPPPHYEQYF
TGTGCCATCTCCATCCCGCCGCCCCACTACGAGCAGTACTTC
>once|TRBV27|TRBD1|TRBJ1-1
CASSRQGYTEAFF
TGTGCCAGCAGTCGACAGGGGTACACTGAAGCTTTCTTT
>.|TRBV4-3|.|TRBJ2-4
CASSQRTGGGENIQYF
TGCGCCAGCAGCCAACGGACCGGGGGAGGAGAAAACATTCAGTACTTC
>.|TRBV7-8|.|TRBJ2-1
CASSFGREDEQFF
TGTGCCAGCAGCTTCGGAAGAGAGGATGAGCAGTTCTTC
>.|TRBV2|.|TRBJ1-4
CASSELSTSNEKLFF
TGTGCCAGCAGTGAACTATCCACCTCTAATGAAAAACTGTTTTTT
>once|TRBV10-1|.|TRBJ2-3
CASSGGPTDTQYF
TGCGCCAGCAGTGGGGGTCCCACAGATACGCAGTATTTT
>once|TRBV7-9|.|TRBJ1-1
CASSLAINTEAFF
TGTGCCAGCAGCTTAGCCATTAACACTGAAGCTTTCTTT
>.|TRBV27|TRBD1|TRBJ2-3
CASSYLDRSTDTQYF
TGTGCCAGCAGTTATCTGGACAGGAGCACAGATACGCAGTATTTT
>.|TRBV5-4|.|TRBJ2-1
CASSLAEGRDEQFF
TGTGCCAGCAGCTTGGCGGAGGGCCGGGATGAGCAGTTCTTC
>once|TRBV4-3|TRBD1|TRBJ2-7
CASSQHTGQGAWRVGEQYF
TGCGCCAGCAGCCAACACACTGGACAGGGGGCATGGCGGGTGGGGGAGCAGTACTTC
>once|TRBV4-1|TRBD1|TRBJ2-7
CASSQRQGVVYEQYF
TGCGCCAGCAGCCAAAGACAGGGGGTAGTGTACGAGCAGTACTTC
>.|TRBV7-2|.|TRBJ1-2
CASSGFARPNYGYTF
TGTGCCAGCAGCGGCTTCGCCAGGCCTAACTATGGCTACACCTTC
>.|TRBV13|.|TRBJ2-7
CASSLPAYEQYF
TGTGCCAGCAGCCTCCCGGCCTACGAGCAGTACTTC
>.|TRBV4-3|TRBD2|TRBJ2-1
CASSHGLEGWNEQFF
TGCGCCAGCAGCCACGGACTAGAGGGTTGGAATGAGCAGTTCTTC
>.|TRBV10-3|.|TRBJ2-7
CAISDPLARVSVGDSYEQYF
TGTGCCATCAGTGACCCCCTCGCGAGGGTTTCGGTAGGGGACTCCTACGAGCAGTACTTC
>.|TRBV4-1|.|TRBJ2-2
CASSQEPPLATGELFF
TGCGCCAGCAGCCAAGAGCCCCCCCTGGCCACCGGGGAGCTGTTTTTT
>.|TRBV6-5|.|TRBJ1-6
CASSAQPGRNSPLHF
TGTGCCAGCAGTGCCCAACCGGGACGAAATTCACCCCTCCACTTT
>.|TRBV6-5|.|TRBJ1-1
CASSYSKRGLNTEAFF
TGTGCCAGCAGTTACTCTAAGCGGGGGCTGAACACTGAAGCTTTCTTT
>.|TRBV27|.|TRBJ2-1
CASSLLVLGEQFF
TGTGCCAGCAGTTTATTGGTGTTAGGTGAGCAGTTCTTC
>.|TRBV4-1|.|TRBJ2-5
CASSQDRGRETQYF
TGCGCCAGCAGCCAAGATCGGGGGCGAGAGACCCAGTACTTC